What follows are 17 T cell receptor beta chains derived from one specimen sequenced in a study of cytomegalovirus exposure and HLA in healthy donors. The PCR was carried out with 60 Vbeta primers and 13 Jbeta primers. Assay: immunoSEQ multiplex PCR; the TCRdb copy retains only in-frame clones and omits some. Of 150,000 to 200,000 clones in the sample, around 68% were seen once. The sequenced sample was PBMCs. These receptors came from a girl aged 5-17 years in good health and CMV-seronegative.

The chain combines TRBV6-5 with TRBJ2-3; 12 bases match TRBD2. CDR1 is MNHEY, CDR2 SVGAGI, per germline. The CDR3 contains 15 residues. Trimming cost V 3 bases and J 7 bases; bases outside gene matches: 5. In DNA form, the CDR3 reads TGTGCCAGCAGTTATGTACTAGCGGGGGGCCATACGCAGTATTTT. Its protein is CASSYVLAGGHTQYF.

The chain recombines TRBV5-6 with TRBJ2-3, with TRBD2 as a possible D gene (7 bases). Germline-derived CDR1 and CDR2 are SGHDT and YYEEEE. The V and J ends lost 3 bases and 6 bases respectively, with 23 bases between them. The CDR3 runs 17 residues. CDR3 nucleotide sequence: TGTGCCAGCAGCTGGGGGGGTCAGGGGCGTCTTAGGGATACGCAGTATTTT. Its translation is CASSWGGQGRLRDTQYF. Variable domain in full (rest from reference TRBV5-6 and TRBJ2-3): DAGVTQSPTHLIKTRGQQVTLRCSPKSGHDTVSWYQQALGQGPQFIFQYYEEEERQRGNFPDRFSGHQFPNYSSELNVNALLLGDSALYLCASSWGGQGRLRDTQYFGPGTRLTVL.

This chain uses TRBV21-1 with TRBJ2-7; TRBD1 was called by the table and not checked on the DNA. TRBV21-1 is termed a pseudogene. The length of the CDR3 is 14 residues. CDR3 DNA sequence: TGTGCCATTGGCTCACGTGTTTCTTCCTACGAGCAGTACTTC. Amino acid sequence: CAIGSRVSSYEQYF.

The chain couples TRBV25-1 to TRBJ2-3; D might be TRBD2 (6 bases). The CDR3 extends over 14 amino acids. With 2 bases removed from V and 6 bases from J, the gap between germline ends came to 12 bases. Germline CDR1 reads MGHDK; CDR2 reads SYGVNS. CDR3 residues: CASSERRGLDTQYF. The CDR3 DNA is TGTGCCAGCAGTGAACGGCGGGGTCTGGATACGCAGTATTTT.

The chain employs TRBV2 and TRBJ2-4; TRBD2 might be the D (7 bases). Germline CDR1 reads SNHLY; CDR2 reads FYNNEI. The length of the CDR3 is 17 residues. The V and J ends lost 5 bases and 0 bases respectively, with 17 bases between them. Here the CDR3 DNA reads TGTGCCAGCAGTTGGGAGCGCGGGGGCTTAGCCAAAAACATTCAGTACTTC. This translates into CASSWERGGLAKNIQYF. The variable domain in full, completed from reference TRBV2 and TRBJ2-4, reads EPEVTQTPSHQVTQMGQEVILRCVPISNHLYFYWYRQILGQKVEFLVSFYNNEISEKSEIFDDQFSVERPDGSNFTLKIRSTKLEDSAMYFCASSWERGGLAKNIQYFGAGTRLSVL.

The chain employs TRBV9 and TRBJ2-3, with TRBD2 identical over 8 bases. The V segment lost 2 bases and the J segment 5 bases; nucleotides outside the gene matches: 10. The CDR3 consists of 16 residues. Germline CDR1 is SGDLS and CDR2 is YYNGEE. In DNA form, the CDR3 reads TGTGCCAGCAGCGTCTCGGGGGGGCCTGGAGGAGATACGCAGTATTTT. Its protein is CASSVSGGPGGDTQYF.

This clone has more than one count but fewer than ten. CDR3 in amino acids: CAISGVGDTQYF. CDR3 bases: TGTGCCATCAGCGGGGTGGGGGATACGCAGTATTTT. The chain uses TRBV10-3 and TRBJ2-3; tentative D call: TRBD2 (5 bases). V was pared by 6 bases and J by 6 bases, with 10 bases between. Germline-derived CDR1 and CDR2 are ENHRY and SYGVKD. The CDR3 totals 12 residues.

This clone occurred a few times. V usage is TRBV10-1 and J usage is TRBJ1-3; a possible D gene is TRBD1 (5 bases). V dropped 8 bases and J dropped 0 bases, with 11 bases sitting between them. The CDR3 length is 14 residues. Germline CDR1 WNHNN, CDR2 SYGVQD (reference sequence). The CDR3 loop reads CASAGSTSGNTIYF. CDR3 nucleotide sequence: TGCGCCAGCGCAGGGTCCACCTCTGGAAACACCATATATTTT.

The chain is built from TRBV30 and TRBJ1-5, with 8 bases fitting TRBD1. V dropped 3 bases and J dropped 4; count of bases not matched to a gene: 2. This CDR3 has 13 residues. CDR1 GTSNPN and CDR2 SVGIG come from the germline V gene (reference sequence). The CDR3 here is CAWRDRANQPQHF. The CDR3 nucleotides read TGTGCCTGGAGGGACAGGGCAAATCAGCCCCAGCATTTT. The full variable domain, in which reference TRBV30 and TRBJ1-5 provide the parts outside the CDR3, is SQTIHQWPATLVQPVGSPLSLECTVEGTSNPNLYWYRQAAGRGLQLLFYSVGIGQISSEVPQNLSASRPQDRQFILSSKKLLLSDSGFYLCAWRDRANQPQHFGDGTRLSIL.

The sample holds one count of this clone. This sequence joins TRBV12-5 and TRBJ2-7, with 8 nucleotides matching TRBD1. Germline-derived CDR1 and CDR2 are LGHNT and FRNRAP. The CDR3 extends over 15 amino acids. The ends lost 6 bases at V and 3 bases at J; junction bases unmatched: 10. The CDR3 region has the DNA TGTGCTAGTGGCCAGGACAGGGTAGCCCGCTACGAGCAGTACTTC. Translated: CASGQDRVARYEQYF.

The genes are TRBV19 and TRBJ2-7, with 7 bases identical to TRBD1. J lost 2 bases, V lost 1 base, and 11 bases had no gene match. The germline V gene encodes CDR1 LNHDA and CDR2 SQIVND (reference sequence). The CDR3 spans 17 residues. The CDR3 protein is CASSIGLQGTGPYEQYF. In nucleotides, the CDR3 is TGTGCCAGTAGTATAGGGTTACAGGGGACCGGGCCCTACGAGCAGTACTTC.

This clone appeared once. V gene TRBV20-1 combines with J gene TRBJ1-2; TRBD1 is a possible D gene (6 bases). The CDR3 extends over 11 amino acids. CDR1 and CDR2 (germline): DFQATT, SNEGSKA (reference sequence). The ends were cut back, 3 bases at V and 14 bases at J, with 16 bases in the middle. The CDR3 DNA reads as TGCAGTGCTAGTAGGCTTGGACAGTCGACCTTC. Residues: CSASRLGQSTF.

V usage is TRBV2 and J usage is TRBJ2-3; no definite D call. The length of the CDR3 is 13 residues. Germline CDR1 and CDR2: SNHLY and FYNNEI. V dropped 4 bases and J dropped 0 bases, with 5 bases sitting between them. The DNA for the CDR3 is TGTGCCAGCAGTGCCACTAGCACAGATACGCAGTATTTT. Protein: CASSATSTDTQYF. Together with reference TRBV2 and TRBJ2-3, the CDR3 gives the full variable domain: EPEVTQTPSHQVTQMGQEVILRCVPISNHLYFYWYRQILGQKVEFLVSFYNNEISEKSEIFDDQFSVERPDGSNFTLKIRSTKLEDSAMYFCASSATSTDTQYFGPGTRLTVL.

This chain connects TRBV6-5 to TRBJ2-1; 8 nucleotides line up with TRBD2. The CDR3 sequence is 15 residues long. V lost 2 bases, J lost 1 base, and 1 base stayed unmatched. Germline CDR1 reads MNHEY; CDR2 reads SVGAGI. The CDR3 reads CASSYSGGSYNEQFF. DNA for the CDR3: TGTGCCAGCAGTTACAGCGGGGGTTCCTACAATGAGCAGTTCTTC.

The chain recombines TRBV6-5 with TRBJ2-5; D call uncertain. Germline assignment: CDR1 MNHEY and CDR2 SVGAGI. The ends were cut back, 0 bases at V and 2 bases at J, with 10 bases in the middle. The CDR3 is made up of 15 amino acids. In DNA form, the CDR3 reads TGTGCCAGCAGTTACTCGAGTACACAGCAAGAGACCCAGTACTTC. It specifies CASSYSSTQQETQYF.

The rearrangement joins TRBV5-4 to TRBJ2-5, with TRBD2 matching 7 bases. Germline V lookup: CDR1 SGHNT, CDR2 YYREEE (reference sequence). The CDR3 contains 14 residues. The V segment lost 3 bases and the J segment 2 bases; nucleotides outside the gene matches: 4. CDR3 sequence: CASSSGAGQETQYF. The CDR3 coding sequence is TGTGCCAGCAGCTCAGGAGCGGGGCAAGAGACCCAGTACTTC. Variable domain in full (rest from reference TRBV5-4 and TRBJ2-5): ETGVTQSPTHLIKTRGQQVTLRCSSQSGHNTVSWYQQALGQGPQFIFQYYREEENGRGNFPPRFSGLQFPNYSSELNVNALELDDSALYLCASSSGAGQETQYFGPGTRLLVL.

This CDR3 reads CASSYSGQFTQYF. In DNA form, the CDR3 reads TGTGCCAGCAGTTACTCTGGACAGTTTACGCAGTATTTT. The chain couples TRBV6-5 to TRBJ2-3; weak D call: TRBD1 (6 bases). The CDR3 extends over 13 amino acids. Germline values: CDR1 MNHEY, CDR2 SVGAGI. Between the trimmed V and J ends, which lost 0 bases and 8 bases, there was a span of 9 bases.